This TCR beta chain was sequenced for a study of Graves' ophthalmopathy and Graves' hyperthyroidism (dated by TCRdb to 2016 to 2019). The study in broad terms: A patient counted as having stable hyperthyroidism if there was no progression to ophthalmopathy within 18 months of follow-up. TCR beta repertoire signatures were used to distinguish Graves' ophthalmopathy from Graves' hyperthyroidism and to predict progression to ophthalmopathy. In total, 135 blood samples were TCR-sequenced: 40 to 45 ophthalmopathy, around 75 hyperthyroidism and about 17 hyperthyroidism-to-ophthalmopathy patients. To explore V-J signatures that distinguish ophthalmopathy from hyperthyroidism, a discovery set of around 100 patients was enrolled, made up of 40 to 45 with ophthalmopathy and some 58 with stable hyperthyroidism. An independent validation cohort was composed of fewer than 20 hyperthyroidism patients and around 16 patients who later progressed from hyperthyroidism to ophthalmopathy. T-cell repertoires of thyroid tissue and blood were compared in 5 or 6 hyperthyroidism patients. After sampling, hyperthyroidism patients received methimazole starting at 30 mg daily, and ophthalmopathy patients received high-dose intravenous methylprednisolone.

Patients with hyperthyroidism were aged 18 to 65 years, had been newly diagnosed, and had a disease duration of less than 2 months. Patients with other autoimmune diseases, uncontrolled infections, pregnancy or lactation were excluded. Diagnosis was based on clinical symptoms, serum thyroxine, TRAb, thyroid ultrasound and orbital computed tomography. Total RNA was extracted with Trizol reagent and quality-checked on an Agilent 2100 Bioanalyzer. Summary of the overall study and its limitations: Most expanded thyroid clonotypes with frequency above 0.001 were also detected in blood, suggesting blood repertoires may reflect the thyroid immune response. The 13-signature model separated ophthalmopathy from stable hyperthyroidism with approximately 88% sensitivity and about 81% specificity in cross-validation, and 80%/75% in the test set. In validation, the model predicted ophthalmopathy progression with 70.59% sensitivity and approximately 72% specificity; more than ten predicted patients were CT-confirmed with GO in a median of approximately six months. Sample size was not statistically predetermined, and group allocation was not concealed from the investigators.

This clonotype was seen a handful of times. It lacks a known antigen. Base qualities are missing; no much larger clone stands one base away. For repertoire sequencing, the TCR beta CDR3 regions were amplified from RNA transcripts. A first-round RT-PCR used HTBI primers with the Qiagen OneStep RT-PCR kit, followed by a second-round multiplex PCR, size selection and purification. Libraries were sequenced paired-end with 100 bp reads on an Illumina HiSeq2000. For the original study's pipeline: SOAPnuke was used to process the reads, throwing out any read that had adapters, had uncalled bases, had a mean Phred below 15, or lacked an exact constant-primer or identifier match. High-quality paired reads were merged with COPE v1.2.5. Each unique nucleotide sequence was defined as a clonotype, and clonotypes were aligned to IMGT TRB V, D and J references with MiTCR v1.1. Only V-J combinations with frequency above 0.0001 were analysed, covering 99% to 99.2% of repertoires. For each V-J combination, a TCR clonal expansion and chaos score was defined as F50 clonal expansion divided by the chaos observed in the TCRdist matrix. Welch's t-statistics and random forest were used to narrow the features down to approximately 13 V-J combinations, which were then fed into a naive Bayes classifier. The similarity between thyroid and blood repertoires was quantified using the Morisita-Horn index. TCRdb reworked the public reads: Q25 trimming with fastp, MiXCR clone assembly, productive beta chains retained. Entries are consolidated by CDR3 protein sequence, retaining the most common genes and DNA. These V and J calls derive from TCRdb rather than the authors' analysis. In all, the sample holds 450,000 to 600,000 distinct CDR3 sequences, and approximately 37% of those were seen once. About 4.2% of the sample is taken by the ten largest.

As encoded in the germline V gene, CDR1 is SNHLY while CDR2 is FYNNEI. Its CDR3 holds 15 amino acids, cysteine through phenylalanine. CDR3 DNA only is kept here, 45 bases in frame from base 1. The V end loses 4 bases and the J end loses 5 bases, and a stretch of 17 bases separates them. This sequence was found in an adult man with Graves' hyperthyroidism. The chain joins TRBV2 to TRBJ1-1, with no confident D gene call. Material: peripheral blood or thyroid tissue (not recorded which). The DNA sequence is TGTGCCAGCAGTGCCTCGGAATATTCCGGGACTGAAGCTTTCTTT. Protein translation: CASSASEYSGTEAFF.